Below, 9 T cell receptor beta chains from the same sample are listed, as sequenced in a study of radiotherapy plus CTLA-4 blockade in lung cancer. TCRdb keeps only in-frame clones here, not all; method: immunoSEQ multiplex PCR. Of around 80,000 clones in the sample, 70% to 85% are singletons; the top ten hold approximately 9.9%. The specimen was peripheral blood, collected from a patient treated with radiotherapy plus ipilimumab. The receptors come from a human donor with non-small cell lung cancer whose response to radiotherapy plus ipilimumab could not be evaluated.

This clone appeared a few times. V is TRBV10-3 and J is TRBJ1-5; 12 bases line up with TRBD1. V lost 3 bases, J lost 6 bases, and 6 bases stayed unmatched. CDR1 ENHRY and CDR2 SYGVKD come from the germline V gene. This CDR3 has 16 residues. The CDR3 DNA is TGTGCCATCAGTGACTCCGGGACAGGGGGCTTTCAGCCCCAGCATTTT. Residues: CAISDSGTGGFQPQHF.

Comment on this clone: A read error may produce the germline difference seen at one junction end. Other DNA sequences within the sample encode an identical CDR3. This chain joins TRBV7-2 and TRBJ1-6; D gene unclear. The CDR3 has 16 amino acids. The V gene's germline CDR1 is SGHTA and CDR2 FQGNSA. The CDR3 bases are TGTGCCAGCAGCCCCGGGGTGAATTCCTATAATTCCCCCCTCCACTTT. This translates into CASSPGVNSYNSPLHF.

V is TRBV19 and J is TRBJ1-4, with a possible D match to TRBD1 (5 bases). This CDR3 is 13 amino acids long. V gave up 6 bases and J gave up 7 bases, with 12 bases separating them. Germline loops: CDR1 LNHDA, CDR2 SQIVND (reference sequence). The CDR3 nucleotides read TGTGCCAGTAGGGGCAGGGCAAGTGAAAAACTGTTTTTT. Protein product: CASRGRASEKLFF. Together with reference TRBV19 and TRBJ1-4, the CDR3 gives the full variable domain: DGGITQSPKYLFRKEGQNVTLSCEQNLNHDAMYWYRQDPGQGLRLIYYSQIVNDFQKGDIAEGYSVSREKKESFPLTVTSAQKNPTAFYLCASRGRASEKLFFGSGTQLSVL.

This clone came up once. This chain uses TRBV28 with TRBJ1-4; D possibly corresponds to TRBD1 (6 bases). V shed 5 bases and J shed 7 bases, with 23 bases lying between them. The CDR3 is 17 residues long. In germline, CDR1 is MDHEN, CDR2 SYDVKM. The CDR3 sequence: CASSLRDKRILGEKLFF. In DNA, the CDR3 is TGTGCCAGCAGTCTCCGGGACAAGAGGATTTTAGGTGAAAAACTGTTTTTT.

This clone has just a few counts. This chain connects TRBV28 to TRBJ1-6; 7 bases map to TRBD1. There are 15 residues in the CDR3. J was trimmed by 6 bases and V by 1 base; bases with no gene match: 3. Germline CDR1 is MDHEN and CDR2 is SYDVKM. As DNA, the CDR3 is TGTGCCAGCAGTTTATTGGCAGGGGGTAATTCACCCCTCCACTTT. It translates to CASSLLAGGNSPLHF.

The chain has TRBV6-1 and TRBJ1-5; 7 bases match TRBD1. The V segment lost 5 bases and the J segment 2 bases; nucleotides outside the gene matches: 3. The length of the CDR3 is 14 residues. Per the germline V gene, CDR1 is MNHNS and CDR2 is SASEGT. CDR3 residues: CASSRTGGNQPQHF. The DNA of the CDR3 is TGTGCCAGCAGTCGGACAGGTGGCAATCAGCCCCAGCATTTT.

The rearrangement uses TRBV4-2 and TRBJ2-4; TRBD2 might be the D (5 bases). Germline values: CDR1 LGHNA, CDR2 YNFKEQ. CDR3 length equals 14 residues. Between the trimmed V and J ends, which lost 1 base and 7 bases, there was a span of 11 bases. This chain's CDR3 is CASSQAVGGNIQYF. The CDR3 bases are TGTGCCAGCAGCCAAGCCGTCGGCGGGAACATTCAGTACTTC.

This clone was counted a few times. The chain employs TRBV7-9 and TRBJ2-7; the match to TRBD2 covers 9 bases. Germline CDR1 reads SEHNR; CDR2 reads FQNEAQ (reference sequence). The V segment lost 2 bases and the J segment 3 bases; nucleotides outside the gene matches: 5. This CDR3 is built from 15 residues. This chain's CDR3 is CASSLLGTSSYEQYF. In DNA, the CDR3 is TGTGCCAGCAGCTTATTAGGGACTAGCAGCTACGAGCAGTACTTC. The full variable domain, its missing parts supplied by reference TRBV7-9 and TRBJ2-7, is DTGVSQNPRHKITKRGQNVTFRCDPISEHNRLYWYRQTLGQGPEFLTYFQNEAQLEKSRLLSDRFSAERPKGSFSTLEIQRTEQGDSAMYLCASSLLGTSSYEQYFGPGTRLTVT.

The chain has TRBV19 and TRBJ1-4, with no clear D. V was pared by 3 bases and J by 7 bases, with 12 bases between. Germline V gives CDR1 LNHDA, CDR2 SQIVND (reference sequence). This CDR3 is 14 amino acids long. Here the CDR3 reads CASSMGRESEKLFF. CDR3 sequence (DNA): TGTGCCAGTAGTATGGGGAGGGAATCTGAAAAACTGTTTTTT.